The 5 T cell receptor beta chains below were found in one sample sequenced in a study of T-cell memory formation after mild COVID-19. TCRdb re-called the 5' RACE reads with MiXCR, one entry per CDR3 protein. The data show over 25,000 distinct CDR3 sequences, around 21% seen once. The sample consisted of PBMCs or a T cell subset sorted from them (not recorded which). The receptors stem from an adult who had mild COVID-19 (a few samples of this study predate the infection). Cell type and time point are not known.

This clonotype showed up many times. This sequence joins TRBV30 and TRBJ2-5; weak D call: TRBD2 (7 bases). V was pared by 3 bases and J by 2 bases, with 19 bases between. The CDR3 is made up of 16 amino acids. Germline CDR1 GTSNPN, CDR2 SVGIG (reference sequence). The DNA of the CDR3 is TGTGCCTGGAGCCTGGGGACGGGGGGACAACAAGAGACCCAGTACTTC. Protein sequence: CAWSLGTGGQQETQYF.

This clonotype has at least ten counts. The rearrangement links TRBV6-2 or TRBV6-3 to TRBJ2-2; TRBD2 matches 10 bases. The germline gives CDR1 MNHEY, CDR2 SVGEGT. Unmatched junction bases numbered 0, after V lost 2 bases and J lost 6 bases. The length of the CDR3 is 14 residues. The CDR3 DNA is TGTGCCAGCAGTTACCTAGCGGGAGCCGGGGAGCTGTTTTTT. This codes for CASSYLAGAGELFF.

This clonotype was counted ten times or more. The chain is built from TRBV7-9 and TRBJ2-5, with unresolved D. Trimming took off 2 bases at V and 4 bases at J, with 5 bases between the two ends. The CDR3 extends over 12 amino acids. Germline CDR1 SEHNR, CDR2 FQNEAQ (reference sequence). In DNA, the CDR3 is TGTGCCAGCAGCTTAAGTGGAGAGACCCAGTACTTC. Encoded protein: CASSLSGETQYF.

At least ten counts were recorded for this clonotype. The chain recombines TRBV7-3 with TRBJ2-5; tentative D call: TRBD2 (6 bases). The CDR3 has 14 amino acids. The germline V gene has CDR1 SGHTA and CDR2 FQGTGA. The ends were cut back, 2 bases at V and 1 base at J, with 8 bases in the middle. The CDR3 region is CASSLGGSQETQYF. For the CDR3, the DNA is TGTGCCAGCAGCTTAGGGGGGTCCCAAGAGACCCAGTACTTC. The entire variable domain, with the rest obtained from reference TRBV7-3 and TRBJ2-5, is as follows: GAGVSQTPSNKVTEKGKYVELRCDPISGHTALYWYRQSLGQGPEFLIYFQGTGAADDSGLPNDRFFAVRPEGSVSTLKIQRTERGDSAVYLCASSLGGSQETQYFGPGTRLLVL.

This clonotype was picked up many times. J is TRBJ1-2 and V is TRBV30; no reliable D call. V lost 5 bases, J lost 3 bases, and 13 bases lay in between. The CDR3 is 13 residues long. Germline V lookup: CDR1 GTSNPN, CDR2 SVGIG (reference sequence). CDR3 DNA: TGTGCCTGGGGGAGGCTCCTTGACTATGGCTACACCTTC. It yields the protein CAWGRLLDYGYTF. Supplemented by reference TRBV30 and TRBJ1-2, the full variable domain reads SQTIHQWPATLVQPVGSPLSLECTVEGTSNPNLYWYRQAAGRGLQLLFYSVGIGQISSEVPQNLSASRPQDRQFILSSKKLLLSDSGFYLCAWGRLLDYGYTFGSGTRLTVV.